The clone carrying this TCR beta chain was picked up a small number of times. Its antigen is undetermined. Germline is not matched at one junction end, which may reflect a read error. RNA transcripts provided the source from which TCR beta CDR3 regions were amplified. First-round RT-PCR of the TCR CDR3 relied on the HTBI primer set. TCRdb independently ran MiXCR on the multiplex PCR reads; one entry per CDR3 protein. Among some 400,000 distinct CDR3 sequences listed, over 15% were seen once. The V gene's germline CDR1 is SEHNR and CDR2 FQNEAQ (reference sequence). The CDR3 has 14 residues. The sample is drawn from a study of T cells in Graves' hyperthyroidism and ophthalmopathy. The study, taken as a whole, reports: Classification by a 13 V-J model distinguished ophthalmopathy from stable hyperthyroidism. Researchers found most expanded thyroid clonotypes above 0.001 in blood as well.

The sample was blood. This clonotype was obtained from a woman younger than 35 with Graves' hyperthyroidism. This chain links TRBV7-9 with TRBJ1-1; D uncertain. The chain's CDR3 is CASSSPPMNTEAFF. The DNA of the CDR3 is TGTGCTAGCAGCTCCCCACCGATGAACACTGAAGCTTTCTTT.